This T cell receptor beta chain comes out of a study of cytomegalovirus exposure and HLA in healthy donors. PCR primers comprised 60 Vbeta and 13 Jbeta primers. This table comes from immunoSEQ multiplex PCR, and its TCRdb copy is limited to in-frame clones, with some not included. The sample totals roughly 34,000 clones; its top ten clones hold around 3.5%. Trimming cost V 0 bases and J 0 bases; bases outside gene matches: 4. The germline V gene encodes CDR1 MNHEY and CDR2 SMNVEV (reference sequence). The CDR3 runs to 17 residues. The sequenced material came from PBMCs. This sequence was found in a man aged 35 to 55 in good health and CMV-seronegative. The rearrangement uses TRBV27 and TRBJ2-7, with 11 positions matching TRBD2. The CDR3 nucleotides read TGTGCCAGCAGTTTATCAGGAGGGACTAGCGGCTCCTACGAGCAGTACTTC. Amino acid sequence: CASSLSGGTSGSYEQYF.